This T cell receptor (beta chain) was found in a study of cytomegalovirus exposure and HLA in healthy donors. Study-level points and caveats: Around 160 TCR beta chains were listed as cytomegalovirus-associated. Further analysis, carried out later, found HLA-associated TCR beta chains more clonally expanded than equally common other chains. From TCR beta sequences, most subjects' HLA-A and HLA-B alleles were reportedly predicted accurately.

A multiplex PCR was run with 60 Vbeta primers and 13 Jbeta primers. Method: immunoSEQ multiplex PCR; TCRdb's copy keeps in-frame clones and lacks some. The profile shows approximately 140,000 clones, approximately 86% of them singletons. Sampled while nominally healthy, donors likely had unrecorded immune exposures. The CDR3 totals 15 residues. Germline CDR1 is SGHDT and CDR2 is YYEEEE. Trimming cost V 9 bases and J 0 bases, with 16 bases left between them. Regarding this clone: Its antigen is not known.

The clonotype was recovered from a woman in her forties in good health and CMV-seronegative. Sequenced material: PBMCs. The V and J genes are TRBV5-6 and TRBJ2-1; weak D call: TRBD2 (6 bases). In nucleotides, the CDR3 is TGTGCCACCGTCTACGGGGGAAGCTCCTACAATGAGCAGTTCTTC. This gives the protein CATVYGGSSYNEQFF.